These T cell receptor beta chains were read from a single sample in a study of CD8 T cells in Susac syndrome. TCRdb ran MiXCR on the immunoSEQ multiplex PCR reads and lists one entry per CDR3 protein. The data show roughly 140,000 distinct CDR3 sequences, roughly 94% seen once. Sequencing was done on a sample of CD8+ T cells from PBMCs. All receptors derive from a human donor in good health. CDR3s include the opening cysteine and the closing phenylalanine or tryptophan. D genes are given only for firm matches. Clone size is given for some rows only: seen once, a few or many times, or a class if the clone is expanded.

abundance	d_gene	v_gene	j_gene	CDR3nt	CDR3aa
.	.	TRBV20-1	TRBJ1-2	TGCAGTGCTACGACAACCCCGAAGCTATATGGCTACACCTTC	CSATTTPKLYGYTF
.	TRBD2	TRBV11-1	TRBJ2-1	TGTGCCAGCAGCCGAAGCGGGAACTACAATGAGCAGTTCTTC	CASSRSGNYNEQFF
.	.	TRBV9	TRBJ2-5	TGTGCCAGCAGCGTTGACGGCCTGTGGGGAGAGACCCAGTACTTC	CASSVDGLWGETQYF
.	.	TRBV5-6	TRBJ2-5	TGTGCCAGCAGCATCCTAGAGACCCAGTACTTC	CASSILETQYF
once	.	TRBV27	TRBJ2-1	TGTGCCAGCAGTTTATTCGGATACAATGAGCAGTTCTTC	CASSLFGYNEQFF
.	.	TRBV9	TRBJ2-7	TGTGCCAGCAGCGTAGAGGGGCGGCCGTACTACGAGCAGTACTTC	CASSVEGRPYYEQYF
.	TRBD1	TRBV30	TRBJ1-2	TGTGCCTGGAGTCCAACGACAGGGTTCGGCTACACCTTC	CAWSPTTGFGYTF
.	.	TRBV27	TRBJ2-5	TGTGCCAGCATCTGGGGAGAGACCCAGTACTTC	CASIWGETQYF
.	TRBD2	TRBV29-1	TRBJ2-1	TGCAGCGTTGAGCTAGCGGACTTCTACAATGAGCAGTTCTTC	CSVELADFYNEQFF
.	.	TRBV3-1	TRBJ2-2	TGTGCCAGCAGCCGAAGGTCGCAGTACACCGGGGAGCTGTTTTTT	CASSRRSQYTGELFF
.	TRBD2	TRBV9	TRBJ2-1	TGTGCCAGCAGCCTCGGGACTAGCGGGAGAAGGGATGAGCAGTTCTTC	CASSLGTSGRRDEQFF
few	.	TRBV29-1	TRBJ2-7	TGCAGCGTTGAGCCAGGACCCTCGGGCGAGCAGTACTTC	CSVEPGPSGEQYF
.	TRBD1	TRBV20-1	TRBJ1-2	TGCAGTGCGAAGACAGGGCCAGACTATGGCTACACCTTC	CSAKTGPDYGYTF
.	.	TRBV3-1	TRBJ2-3	TGTGCCAGCAGCCAAGAAGTCGGTAGCGGCACAGATACGCAGTATTTT	CASSQEVGSGTDTQYF
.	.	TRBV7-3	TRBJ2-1	TGTGCCAGCGGATTCGCCCCAGGTGCTTATGAGCAGTTCTTC	CASGFAPGAYEQFF
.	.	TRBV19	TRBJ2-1	TGTGCCAGTAAGGTCGCGGGGCAGGGTGAGCAGTTCTTC	CASKVAGQGEQFF
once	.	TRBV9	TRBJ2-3	TGTGCCAGCAGCGTAGTCAGCGGGGATACGCAGTATTTT	CASSVVSGDTQYF
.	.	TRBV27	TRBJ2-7	TGTGCCAGCAGCCCGGACGCCTACGAGCAGTACTTC	CASSPDAYEQYF
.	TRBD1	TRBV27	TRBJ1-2	TGTGCCAGCAGGGAACAGGGGGACTATGGCTACACCTTC	CASREQGDYGYTF
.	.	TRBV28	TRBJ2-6	TGTGCCAGCAGGTCTGGGGCCAACGTCCTGACTTTC	CASRSGANVLTF
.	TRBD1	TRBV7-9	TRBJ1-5	TGTGCCAGCAGCCTGGGACAGGCCCCGGAGCCCCAGCATTTT	CASSLGQAPEPQHF
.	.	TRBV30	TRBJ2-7	TGTGCCTGGAGCTCACCCCTCCACGAGCAGTACTTC	CAWSSPLHEQYF
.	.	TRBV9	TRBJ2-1	TGTGCCAGCAGCGCATCGGGAACTGCGGTTAATGAGCAGTTCTTC	CASSASGTAVNEQFF
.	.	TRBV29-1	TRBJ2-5	TGCAGCGTGGAGCTTCGGACAGACCAAGAGACCCAGTACTTC	CSVELRTDQETQYF
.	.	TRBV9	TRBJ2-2	TGTGCCAGCACACGCGGGACCGCGAACACCGGGGAGCTGTTTTTT	CASTRGTANTGELFF
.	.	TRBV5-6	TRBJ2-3	TGTGCCAGCAGCTTGACGGCGGATACGCAGTATTTT	CASSLTADTQYF
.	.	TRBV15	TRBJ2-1	TGTGCCACCAGTTGGGGTGGTGAGCAGTTCTTC	CATSWGGEQFF
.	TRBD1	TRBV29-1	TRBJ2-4	TGCAGCGTCCATCTTTCGGGACAGGGGGACATTCAGTACTTC	CSVHLSGQGDIQYF